The 3 T cell receptor beta chains reported below all come from one sample, sequenced in a study of blood T cell repertoires in COVID-19. The table came from immunoSEQ multiplex PCR; TCRdb's copy has only in-frame clones and leaves some out. Of hundreds of thousands of clones listed, about 88% are singletons. Sample: PBMCs or T cells enriched from blood (not recorded which). Receptors originate from a woman in her fifties or sixties who had recovered from COVID-19.

The J gene is TRBJ2-5, the V gene TRBV6-5; 8 bases agree with TRBD2. The germline V gene encodes CDR1 MNHEY and CDR2 SVGAGI. V shed 2 bases and J 1 base; nucleotides not matched to a gene: 3. The CDR3 covers 15 residues. The CDR3 spells CASSYPAGAQETQYF. The CDR3 nucleotides read TGTGCCAGCAGTTACCCAGCGGGAGCCCAAGAGACCCAGTACTTC.

The chain is built from TRBV7-9 and TRBJ1-1, with 8 bases that match TRBD1. The ends lost 4 bases at V and 3 bases at J; junction bases unmatched: 4. The CDR3 length is 14 residues. Germline CDR1 reads SEHNR; CDR2 reads FQNEAQ (reference sequence). The CDR3 region has the DNA TGTGCCAGCAGCTCGCGGACAGGGTACACTGAAGCTTTCTTT. It yields the protein CASSSRTGYTEAFF.

V gene TRBV4-3 combines with J gene TRBJ1-2, with D perhaps TRBD1 (6 bases). Trimming pared 4 bases from V and 5 bases from J, leaving 14 bases between. The CDR3 is made up of 14 amino acids. CDR1 LGHNA and CDR2 YSLEER come from the germline V gene. The CDR3 loop reads CASSPPGARYGYTF. The CDR3 coding sequence is TGCGCCAGCAGCCCCCCAGGGGCTAGGTATGGCTACACCTTC.